The text below deals with one T cell receptor beta chain. This specimen belongs to a study of T cells in localized non-small cell lung cancer. J lost 4 bases, V lost 3 bases, and 8 bases had no gene match. Germline V gene lookup returns CDR1 MDHEN and CDR2 SYDVKM. This CDR3 region has 16 residues. Produced via immunoSEQ multiplex PCR; TCRdb's table is partial and in-frame only. The sample contains tens of thousands of clones, approximately 83% of which appear only once. The specimen comprised peripheral blood, sampled before any cancer treatment. This receptor was taken from a man aged 35-69 years with stage I lung adenocarcinoma. The chain uses TRBV28 and TRBJ1-4; 7 positions match TRBD1. CDR3 sequence (DNA): TGTGCCAGCAGTTTTGCGATCAGGGGGAGTAATGAAAAACTGTTTTTT. Protein: CASSFAIRGSNEKLFF.